Here is one TCR beta chain with its context. The data are from a study of cytomegalovirus exposure and HLA in healthy donors. Primers for the PCR totalled 60 Vbeta and 13 Jbeta. TCRdb's copy holds only in-frame clones and misses some; the assay was immunoSEQ multiplex PCR. The sample has around 110,000 clones, around three quarters seen once; the top ten hold roughly 4.3%. The V end lost 0 bases, the J end lost 5 bases, and 12 bases lay between the germline ends. CDR1 and CDR2 from the germline V gene are LGHNA and YSLEER. This CDR3 is 15 amino acids long. The chain has TRBV4-3 and TRBJ2-3; no clear D. The sequence was obtained from a man aged 25-40 years in good health and CMV-seropositive. Sequences were obtained from PBMCs. CDR3 sequence reads: CASSQDEQRGDTQYF. For the CDR3, the DNA is TGCGCCAGCAGCCAAGATGAGCAGCGTGGAGATACGCAGTATTTT.